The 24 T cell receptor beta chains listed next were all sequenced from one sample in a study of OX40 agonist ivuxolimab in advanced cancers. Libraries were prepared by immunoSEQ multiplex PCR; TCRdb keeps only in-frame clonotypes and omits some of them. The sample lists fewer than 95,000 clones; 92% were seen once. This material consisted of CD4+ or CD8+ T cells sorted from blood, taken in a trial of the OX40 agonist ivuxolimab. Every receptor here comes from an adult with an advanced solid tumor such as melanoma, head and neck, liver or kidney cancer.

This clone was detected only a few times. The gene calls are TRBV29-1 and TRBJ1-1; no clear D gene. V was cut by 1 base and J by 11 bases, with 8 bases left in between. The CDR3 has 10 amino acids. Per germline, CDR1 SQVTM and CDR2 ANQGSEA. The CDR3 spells CSVEVGEAFF. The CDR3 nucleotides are TGCAGCGTTGAAGTGGGAGAGGCTTTCTTT.

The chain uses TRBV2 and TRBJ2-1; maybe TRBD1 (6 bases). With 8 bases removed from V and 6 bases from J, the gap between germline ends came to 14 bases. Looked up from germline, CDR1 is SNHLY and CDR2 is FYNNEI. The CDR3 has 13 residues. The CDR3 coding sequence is TGTGCCAGCGGGGGCATAGACCCCAATGAGCAGTTCTTC. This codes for CASGGIDPNEQFF. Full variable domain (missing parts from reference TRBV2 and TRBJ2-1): EPEVTQTPSHQVTQMGQEVILRCVPISNHLYFYWYRQILGQKVEFLVSFYNNEISEKSEIFDDQFSVERPDGSNFTLKIRSTKLEDSAMYFCASGGIDPNEQFFGPGTRLTVL.

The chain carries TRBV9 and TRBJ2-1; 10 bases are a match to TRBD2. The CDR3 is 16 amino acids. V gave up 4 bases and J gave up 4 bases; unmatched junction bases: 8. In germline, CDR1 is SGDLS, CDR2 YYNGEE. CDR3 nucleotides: TGTGCCAGCAGCTTCTCCCTAGCGGGGGATTACAATGAGCAGTTCTTC. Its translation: CASSFSLAGDYNEQFF.

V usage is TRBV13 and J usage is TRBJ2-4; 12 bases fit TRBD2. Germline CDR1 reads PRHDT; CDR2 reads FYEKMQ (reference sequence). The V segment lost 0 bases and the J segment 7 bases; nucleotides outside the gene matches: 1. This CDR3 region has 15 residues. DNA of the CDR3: TGTGCCAGCAGCTTAGGCCTAGCGGGAGGGAACATTCAGTACTTC. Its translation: CASSLGLAGGNIQYF.

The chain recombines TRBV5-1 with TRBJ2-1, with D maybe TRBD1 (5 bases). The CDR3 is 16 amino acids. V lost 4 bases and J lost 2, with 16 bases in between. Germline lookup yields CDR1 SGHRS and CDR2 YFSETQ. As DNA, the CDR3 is TGCGCCAGCAGCGGTCTGCTAATGGGGCCCTACAATGAGCAGTTCTTC. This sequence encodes CASSGLLMGPYNEQFF. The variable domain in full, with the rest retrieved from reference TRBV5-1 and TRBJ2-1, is KAGVTQTPRYLIKTRGQQVTLSCSPISGHRSVSWYQQTPGQGLQFLFEYFSETQRNKGNFPGRFSGRQFSNSRSEMNVSTLELGDSALYLCASSGLLMGPYNEQFFGPGTRLTVL.

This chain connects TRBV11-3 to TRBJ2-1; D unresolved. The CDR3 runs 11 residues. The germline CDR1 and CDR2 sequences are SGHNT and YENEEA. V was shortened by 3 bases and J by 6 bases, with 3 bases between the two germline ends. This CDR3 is CASSLGNEQFF. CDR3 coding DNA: TGTGCCAGCAGCTTGGGCAATGAGCAGTTCTTC.

The CDR3 reads CASGSSPEQFF. DNA for the CDR3: TGCGCCAGCGGCAGTTCACCTGAGCAGTTCTTC. The chain carries TRBV5-1 and TRBJ2-1, with D unresolved. The length of the CDR3 is 11 residues. Germline V gene sequence: CDR1 SGHRS, CDR2 YFSETQ. V was trimmed by 7 bases and J by 9 bases, leaving 11 bases between them.

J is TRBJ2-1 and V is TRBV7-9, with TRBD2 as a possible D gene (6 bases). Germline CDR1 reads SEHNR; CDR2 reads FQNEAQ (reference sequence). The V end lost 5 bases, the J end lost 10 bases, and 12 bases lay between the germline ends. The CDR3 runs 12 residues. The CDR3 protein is CASSLILAEQFF. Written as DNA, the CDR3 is TGTGCCAGCAGCCTTATCCTAGCGGAGCAGTTCTTC.

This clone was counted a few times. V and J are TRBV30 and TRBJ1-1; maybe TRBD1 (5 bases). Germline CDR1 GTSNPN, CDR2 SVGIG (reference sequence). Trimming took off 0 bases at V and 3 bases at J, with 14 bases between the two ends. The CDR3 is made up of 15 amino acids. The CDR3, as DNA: TGTGCCTGGAGTGTTTCCCAGGGCTGGGACACTGAAGCTTTCTTT. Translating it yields CAWSVSQGWDTEAFF.

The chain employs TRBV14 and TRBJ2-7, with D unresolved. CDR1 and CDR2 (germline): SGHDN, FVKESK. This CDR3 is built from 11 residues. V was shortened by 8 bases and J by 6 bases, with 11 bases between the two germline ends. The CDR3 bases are TGTGCCAGCGGGTATTCGCTCGAGCAGTACTTC. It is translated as CASGYSLEQYF.

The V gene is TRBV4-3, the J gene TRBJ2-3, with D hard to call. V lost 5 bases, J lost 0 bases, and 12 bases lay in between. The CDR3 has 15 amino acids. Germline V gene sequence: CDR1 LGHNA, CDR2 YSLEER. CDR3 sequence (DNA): TGCGCCAGCAGCGCCCATGAATCTAGCACAGATACGCAGTATTTT. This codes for CASSAHESSTDTQYF.

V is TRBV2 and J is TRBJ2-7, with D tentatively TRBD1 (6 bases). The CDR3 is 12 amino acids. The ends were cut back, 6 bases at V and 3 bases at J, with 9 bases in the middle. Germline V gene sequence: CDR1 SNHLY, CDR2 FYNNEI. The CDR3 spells CASRDSRYEQYF. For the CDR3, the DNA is TGTGCCAGCAGGGACAGTCGCTACGAGCAGTACTTC.

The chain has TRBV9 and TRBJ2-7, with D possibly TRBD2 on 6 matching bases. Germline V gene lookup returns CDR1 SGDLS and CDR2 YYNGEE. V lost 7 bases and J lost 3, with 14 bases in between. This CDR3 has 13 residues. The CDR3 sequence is CASGRGSVYEQYF. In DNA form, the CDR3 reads TGTGCCAGCGGACGGGGGTCGGTCTACGAGCAGTACTTC. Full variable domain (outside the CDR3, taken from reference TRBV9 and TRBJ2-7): DSGVTQTPKHLITATGQRVTLRCSPRSGDLSVYWYQQSLDQGLQFLIQYYNGEERAKGNILERFSAQQFPDLHSELNLSSLELGDSALYFCASGRGSVYEQYFGPGTRLTVT.

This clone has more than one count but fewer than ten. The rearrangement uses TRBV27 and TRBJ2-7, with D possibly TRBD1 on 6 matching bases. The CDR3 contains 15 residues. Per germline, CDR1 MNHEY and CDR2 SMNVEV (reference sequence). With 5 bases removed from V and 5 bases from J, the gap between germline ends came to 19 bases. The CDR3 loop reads CASSLIPSWTDEQYF. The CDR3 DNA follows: TGTGCCAGCAGTCTGATACCCAGCTGGACAGACGAGCAGTACTTC.

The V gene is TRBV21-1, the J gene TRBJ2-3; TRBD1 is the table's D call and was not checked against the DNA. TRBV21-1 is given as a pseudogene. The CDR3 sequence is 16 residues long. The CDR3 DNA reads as TGTGCCAGCAGCAAATGGTATGGCAGGGCCGGAGATACGCAGTATTTT. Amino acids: CASSKWYGRAGDTQYF.

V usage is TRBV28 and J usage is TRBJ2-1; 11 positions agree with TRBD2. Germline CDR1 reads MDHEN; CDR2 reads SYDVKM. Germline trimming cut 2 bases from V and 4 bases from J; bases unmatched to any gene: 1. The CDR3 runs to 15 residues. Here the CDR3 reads CASSLGTSGYNEQFF. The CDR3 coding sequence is TGTGCCAGCAGTTTAGGGACTAGCGGTTACAATGAGCAGTTCTTC.

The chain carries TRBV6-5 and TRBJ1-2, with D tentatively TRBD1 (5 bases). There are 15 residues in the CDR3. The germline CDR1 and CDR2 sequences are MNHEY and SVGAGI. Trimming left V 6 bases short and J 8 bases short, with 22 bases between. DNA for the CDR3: TGTGCCAGCAGCCCTAGGGCGCCCAGGGAGGACGGCTACACCTTC. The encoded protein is CASSPRAPREDGYTF.

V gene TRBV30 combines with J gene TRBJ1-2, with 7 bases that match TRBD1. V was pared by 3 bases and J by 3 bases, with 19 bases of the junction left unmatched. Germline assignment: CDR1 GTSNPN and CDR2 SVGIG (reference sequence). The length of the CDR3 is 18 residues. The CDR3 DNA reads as TGTGCCTGGAGGATACCAGGGGGTATTCTCAGCGGGGACTATGGCTACACCTTC. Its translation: CAWRIPGGILSGDYGYTF.

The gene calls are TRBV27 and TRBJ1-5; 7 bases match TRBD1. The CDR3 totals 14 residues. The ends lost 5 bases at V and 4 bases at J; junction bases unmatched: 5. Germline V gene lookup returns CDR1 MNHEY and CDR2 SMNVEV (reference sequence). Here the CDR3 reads CASSRGQVNQPQHF. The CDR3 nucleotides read TGTGCCAGCAGTAGAGGACAGGTGAATCAGCCCCAGCATTTT.

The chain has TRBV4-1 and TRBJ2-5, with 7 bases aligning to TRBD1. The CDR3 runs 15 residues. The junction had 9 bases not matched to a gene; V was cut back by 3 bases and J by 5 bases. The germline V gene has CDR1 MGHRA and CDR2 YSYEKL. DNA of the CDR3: TGCGCCAGCAGCCACCAGGGGGTAGGGGGTGAGACCCAGTACTTC. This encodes CASSHQGVGGETQYF.

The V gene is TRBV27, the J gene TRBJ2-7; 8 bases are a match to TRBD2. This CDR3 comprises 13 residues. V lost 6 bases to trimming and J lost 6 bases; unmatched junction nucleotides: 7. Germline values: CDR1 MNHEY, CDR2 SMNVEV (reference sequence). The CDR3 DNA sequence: TGTGCCAGCAGCTTAGCGGGGCACAGCGAGCAGTACTTC. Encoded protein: CASSLAGHSEQYF.

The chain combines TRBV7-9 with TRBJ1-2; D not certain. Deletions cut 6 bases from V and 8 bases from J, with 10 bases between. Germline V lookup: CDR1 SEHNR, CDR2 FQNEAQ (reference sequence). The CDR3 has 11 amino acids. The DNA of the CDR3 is TGTGCCAGCAGGAGTGGGGAAGGCTACACCTTC. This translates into CASRSGEGYTF.

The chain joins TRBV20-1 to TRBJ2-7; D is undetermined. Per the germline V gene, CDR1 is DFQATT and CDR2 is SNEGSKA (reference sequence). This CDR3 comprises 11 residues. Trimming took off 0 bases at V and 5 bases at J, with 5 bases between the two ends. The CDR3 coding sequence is TGCAGTGCTAGAGATTCGGACGAGCAGTACTTC. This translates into CSARDSDEQYF.

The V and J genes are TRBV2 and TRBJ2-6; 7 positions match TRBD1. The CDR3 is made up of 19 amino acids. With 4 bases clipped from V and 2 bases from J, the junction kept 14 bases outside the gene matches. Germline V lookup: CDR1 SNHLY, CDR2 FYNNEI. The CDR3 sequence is CASSVVQPHTGAGANVLTF. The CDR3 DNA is TGTGCCAGCAGTGTTGTCCAACCCCACACAGGGGCTGGGGCCAACGTCCTGACTTTC.